This TCR beta chain derives from a study of blood T cell repertoires in COVID-19 (dated by TCRdb to 2020 to 2021). A note on the overall study: Samples from collaborators originated in the United States, Italy and Spain and spanned both the acute and convalescent phases of COVID-19. The material from the prospective study consisted of cDNA or gDNA derived from T cells, B-cell-depleted T cells, or PBMCs. Subjects who had been exposed to COVID-19, were actively infected with it, or had recovered from it provided the deeply sampled blood TCRbeta repertoires that made up the dataset. The repertoires were released in a freely available public database intended as a resource for research on the immune response to SARS-CoV-2. Samples were obtained from the ongoing ImmuneRACE study (first 160 participants) and from about 1,300 subjects provided by 6 global collaborators. The sample metadata nearly always contained a de-identified subject ID, COVID-19 status, age in years and sex. Where available, HLA class I and class II types were obtained from metadata supplied by the sample provider rather than from assay-based typing.

Points the paper makes about the study in general: The quantity of clinical and demographic metadata differed by source and by participant and was supplied without curation.

V is shortened by 4 bases, J by 3 bases, and the region joining them spans 16 bases. The CDR3 contains 15 residues, cysteine and phenylalanine counted. Only the CDR3 DNA is retained, 45 bases long and in frame from the first base. CDR1 LGHDT and CDR2 YNNKEL were looked up in the germline V gene (reference sequence). As to this clone: It lacks a known antigen. The record has no base qualities; no much larger clone is one base away.

TCRbeta CDR3 regions were amplified from genomic DNA by means of the immunoSEQ Assay, a bias-controlled multiplex PCR. The original methods were these. Within the assay, amplification of reference gene primers was used to estimate how many nucleated cells each sample contained. Sequence reads were collapsed and filtered to measure the absolute abundance of every unique TCRbeta CDR3 rearrangement. For each sample, productive Simpson clonality was calculated by taking the square root of Simpson's diversity index across productive rearrangements. TCRdb limited this immuneACCESS table to in-frame rearrangements with V and J called. A share of clones is missing; checked studies link under half to unresolved V genes, and the rest is unexplained. That table is the source of V, J and clone size, and D and trimming were worked out from the DNA. A total of 120,000 to 150,000 clones appear in this sample, roughly 84% of them only once. The ten largest clonotypes hold more than 5% of the sample.

Participants in the prospective study were enrolled through a virtual design, were aged roughly 18 to 100 years, and lived in approximately 24 United States geographic areas. To assign participants to cohorts, the prospective study relied on clinical history that participants themselves reported in a screening survey and a study questionnaire. A participant counted as exposed if, within 2 weeks of entering the study, that participant had been in contact with someone who had a PCR-confirmed or clinician-diagnosed COVID-19 case. In the prospective study, mobile phlebotomists collected whole blood, serum and a nasopharyngeal or oropharyngeal swab from each participant. Prospective study participants could optionally give additional blood draws and questionnaires over an approximately two-month period. Blood samples from the prospective study were shipped frozen or at room temperature prior to DNA extraction.

Sequencing was carried out using PBMCs or T cells enriched from blood (not recorded which). The sequence derives from a woman aged 50 to 60 who had been exposed to COVID-19. Recombination linked TRBV3-1 (or the pseudogene TRBV3-2) to TRBJ2-7; a tentative D call is TRBD2 (6 bases match). The sequenced DNA: TGTGCCAGCAGCCCTCGTGCGGGGTTCCTCTACGAGCAGTACTTC. It encodes CASSPRAGFLYEQYF.